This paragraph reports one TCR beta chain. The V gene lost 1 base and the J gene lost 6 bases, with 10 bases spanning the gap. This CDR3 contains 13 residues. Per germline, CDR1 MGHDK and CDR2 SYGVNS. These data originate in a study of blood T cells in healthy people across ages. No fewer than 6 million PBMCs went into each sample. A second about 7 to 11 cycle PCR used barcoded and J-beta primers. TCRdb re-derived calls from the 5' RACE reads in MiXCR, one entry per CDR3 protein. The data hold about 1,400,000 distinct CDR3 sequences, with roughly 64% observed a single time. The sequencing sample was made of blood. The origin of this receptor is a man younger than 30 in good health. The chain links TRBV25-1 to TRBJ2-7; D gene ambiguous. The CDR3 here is CASSESAPSEQYF. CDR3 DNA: TGTGCCAGCAGTGAATCAGCCCCCTCCGAGCAGTACTTC.